One sample yielded the 7 T cell receptor beta chains listed below, sequenced in a study of identifying expanded T cells in peripheral blood. Some clones are missing from TCRdb's copy, which holds only in-frame ones; the method was immunoSEQ multiplex PCR. The sample includes about 94,000 clones, approximately 85% of them seen just once. The source material was blood. Receptors were obtained from a person aged 18 to 75 in good health.

V usage is TRBV4-3 and J usage is TRBJ2-5; no firm D call. Germline V gives CDR1 LGHNA, CDR2 YSLEER. Between the trimmed V and J ends, which lost 0 bases and 5 bases, there was a span of 13 bases. The CDR3 spans 15 residues. CDR3: CASSQEPSTRETQYF. The CDR3 DNA reads as TGCGCCAGCAGCCAAGAACCCTCGACGCGGGAGACCCAGTACTTC.

The CDR3 loop is CASSVGLNNEKLFF. The CDR3 DNA reads as TGTGCCAGCAGTGTGGGACTGAATAATGAAAAACTGTTTTTT. The gene calls are TRBV2 and TRBJ1-4; D possibly corresponds to TRBD1 (5 bases). CDR1 and CDR2 (germline): SNHLY, FYNNEI. The V gene lost 4 bases and the J gene lost 4 bases, with 10 bases spanning the gap. This CDR3 comprises 14 residues.

This clone was observed a handful of times. V and J are TRBV19 and TRBJ2-1, with TRBD2 as a possible D gene (6 bases). Germline values: CDR1 LNHDA, CDR2 SQIVND (reference sequence). With 8 bases removed from V and 12 bases from J, the gap between germline ends came to 17 bases. This CDR3 spans 12 amino acids. CDR3 loop: CASLGTPRRQFF. DNA for the CDR3: TGTGCCAGTCTGGGGACTCCACGTCGGCAGTTCTTC.

CDR3 sequence: CASSSRLGHIAPDTQYF. The CDR3 DNA reads as TGTGCCAGCAGCAGCCGCCTGGGACACATAGCCCCAGATACGCAGTATTTT. This chain connects TRBV7-2 to TRBJ2-3, with D perhaps TRBD1 (6 bases). The V and J ends lost 5 bases and 4 bases respectively, with 22 bases between them. Looked up from germline, CDR1 is SGHTA and CDR2 is FQGNSA. The CDR3 loop spans 17 amino acids.

J is TRBJ2-3 and V is TRBV27, with D maybe TRBD1 (6 bases). V lost 0 bases and J lost 4, with 17 bases in between. Germline V gene sequence: CDR1 MNHEY, CDR2 SMNVEV (reference sequence). The CDR3 is 17 residues long. In nucleotides, the CDR3 is TGTGCCAGCAGTTTATCGTCAACGGGACAAGGACCAGATACGCAGTATTTT. Its protein is CASSLSSTGQGPDTQYF.

This rearrangement joins TRBV6-5 to TRBJ1-5; D remains unclear. CDR3 length equals 15 residues. V lost 8 bases and J 0 bases, leaving 14 bases between the germline ends. CDR1 is MNHEY and CDR2 is SVGAGI in the germline V gene. CDR3 DNA: TGTGCCAGCGCGTACAGTGGCAATAGCAATCAGCCCCAGCATTTT. This sequence encodes CASAYSGNSNQPQHF.

The chain couples TRBV6-5 to TRBJ2-1, with TRBD2 matching over 9 bases. In germline, CDR1 is MNHEY, CDR2 SVGAGI. Trimming at V came to 6 bases and at J to 7 bases, leaving 4 bases not matched to a gene. This CDR3 has 13 amino acids. The CDR3 reads CASSSGGTNEQFF. Here the CDR3 DNA reads TGTGCCAGCAGCAGCGGGGGGACGAATGAGCAGTTCTTC.